The source of this TCR beta chain is a study of chemoradiotherapy in HPV16-positive cancers. Whole-study results and caveats: Non-HPV-specific T cells did not expand in tumors during treatment, whereas candidate HPV-specific clones and E7-related motifs did.

Per germline, CDR1 KGHSH and CDR2 LQKENI. Trimming left V 1 base short and J 0 bases short, with 6 bases between. The CDR3 contains 14 residues. This clone has a handful of counts. Its antigen is undetermined. This table comes from immunoSEQ multiplex PCR, and its TCRdb copy is limited to in-frame clones, with some not included. The sample holds about 29,000 clones, about 89% seen once. The chain uses TRBV18 and TRBJ1-1, with no clear D. The sequences come from blood, collected from a patient who underwent chemoradiotherapy. The receptor was derived from a human donor with HPV-associated anogenital cancer. CDR3 bases: TGTGCCAGCTCACCACTACCGGTGAACACTGAAGCTTTCTTT. It is translated as CASSPLPVNTEAFF.